Below are 29 T cell receptor beta chains sequenced from a single sample in a study of vaccination and CD4 T cells after COVID-19. Cultured CD4+ T-cell DNA underwent Oncomine TCR Beta short-read sequencing. MiXCR, run by TCRdb on the PCR reads, gives a single entry per CDR3 protein. The sample includes approximately 9,800 distinct CDR3 sequences, roughly two fifths of them seen just once. These receptors have no known antigen. Indicated treatment: roughly nine-day PBMC culture with coronavirus spike peptide pools or control peptides (ViraFEST assay). The collection of CD4+ T cells from the unexposed donor took place before the COVID-19 pandemic (2011-2018). The source material was CD4+ T cells from blood, cultured in vitro. The origin of the receptors is a human donor in good health.

This chain connects TRBV27 to TRBJ2-1; D unresolved. The CDR3 spans 11 residues. CDR1 MNHEY and CDR2 SMNVEV come from the germline V gene (reference sequence). Trimming took off 6 bases at V and 4 bases at J, with 4 bases between the two ends. CDR3 loop: CASRGYNEQFF. The DNA for the CDR3 is TGTGCCAGCAGGGGGTACAATGAGCAGTTCTTC.

The J gene is TRBJ2-2, the V gene TRBV9, with D perhaps matching TRBD2 (6 bases). This CDR3 contains 16 residues. Trimming left V 4 bases short and J 4 bases short, with 17 bases between. Germline CDR1 SGDLS, CDR2 YYNGEE. DNA of the CDR3: TGTGCCAGCAGCCCCCCAGGGCTAGCGAGCACCGGGGAGCTGTTTTTT. Its translation: CASSPPGLASTGELFF.

This clonotype was counted a few times. The chain couples TRBV7-2 to TRBJ1-6, with D perhaps matching TRBD1 (5 bases). In germline, CDR1 is SGHTA, CDR2 FQGNSA. This CDR3 has 15 amino acids. V lost 5 bases and J lost 0, with 8 bases in between. The CDR3 here is CASSQDSSYNSPLHF. Here the CDR3 DNA reads TGTGCCAGCAGCCAAGACAGCTCCTATAATTCACCCCTCCACTTT.

In its sample, this clonotype was seen a few times. V gene TRBV20-1 combines with J gene TRBJ2-4; the match to TRBD2 covers 7 bases. The CDR3 extends over 11 amino acids. Per the germline V gene, CDR1 is DFQATT and CDR2 is SNEGSKA (reference sequence). V lost 6 bases to trimming and J lost 11 bases; unmatched junction nucleotides: 7. The CDR3 sequence: CSATSSQFQYF. The CDR3 bases are TGCAGTGCGACTAGCAGCCAGTTTCAGTACTTC.

This chain uses TRBV7-9 with TRBJ2-1; 9 bases align to TRBD2. V shed 2 bases, J shed 4 bases, and the junction held 6 bases outside the gene matches. CDR1 is SEHNR, CDR2 FQNEAQ, per germline (reference sequence). This CDR3 comprises 16 residues. CDR3 residues: CASSLLGSGGYNEQFF. CDR3 coding DNA: TGTGCCAGCAGCTTACTTGGTAGCGGGGGATACAATGAGCAGTTCTTC.

CDR3 nucleotide sequence: TGTGCCAGCAGCGCTAAGGGGGGCTACGAGCAGTACTTC. It codes for CASSAKGGYEQYF. This chain uses TRBV11-3 with TRBJ2-7; TRBD1 or TRBD2 may be the D gene (6 bases each). Germline V gene sequence: CDR1 SGHNT, CDR2 YENEEA. The CDR3 runs 13 residues. The V end lost 5 bases, the J end lost 3 bases, and 11 bases lay between the germline ends.

This clonotype is labeled as medium-sized (0.01 to 0.1%). The chain links TRBV30 to TRBJ1-2; D ambiguous. From germline, CDR1 is GTSNPN and CDR2 SVGIG (reference sequence). This CDR3 comprises 10 residues. V dropped 3 bases and J dropped 7 bases, with 6 bases sitting between them. As DNA, the CDR3 is TGTGCCTGGAGAAAGGGTGGCTACACCTTC. Encoded protein: CAWRKGGYTF.

This clonotype was observed a handful of times. V and J are TRBV20-1 and TRBJ1-1, with 7 positions matching TRBD1. Germline CDR1 and CDR2: DFQATT and SNEGSKA (reference sequence). The CDR3 runs to 16 residues. Losses at the gene ends were 6 bases for V and 2 bases for J; bases not matched to a gene: 15. The DNA for the CDR3 is TGCAGTGCCAGGCCCCCGGTAGGGGGCTATAACACTGAAGCTTTCTTT. It specifies CSARPPVGGYNTEAFF.

J is TRBJ1-2 and V is TRBV4-3, with a possible D match to TRBD1 (5 bases). V was cut by 1 base and J by 9 bases, with 9 bases left in between. The CDR3 extends over 12 amino acids. The germline V gene encodes CDR1 LGHNA and CDR2 YSLEER. CDR3 nucleotide sequence: TGCGCCAGCAGCCAAGCGGGGGATAGCTACACCTTC. Its translation: CASSQAGDSYTF.

V usage is TRBV14 and J usage is TRBJ1-1; D call uncertain. Germline V gene data show CDR1 as SGHDN and CDR2 as FVKESK. V lost 0 bases to trimming and J lost 7 bases, with 9 bases between them. The CDR3 covers 13 residues. The CDR3 here is CASSQDRVLEAFF. The CDR3 nucleotides read TGTGCCAGCAGCCAAGATAGGGTCCTTGAAGCTTTCTTT.

This clonotype turned up a few times. This sequence joins TRBV29-1 and TRBJ2-3; unclear D gene. Germline loops: CDR1 SQVTM, CDR2 ANQGSEA. The length of the CDR3 is 13 residues. V gave up 4 bases and J gave up 3 bases, with 11 bases separating them. The CDR3 DNA is TGCAGCGTTGTTGGCAGGATGACAGATACGCAGTATTTT. It encodes CSVVGRMTDTQYF.

The chain is built from TRBV24-1 and TRBJ1-5, with D tentatively TRBD1 (6 bases). Trimming took off 7 bases at V and 5 bases at J, with 11 bases between the two ends. CDR1 KGHDR and CDR2 SFDVKD come from the germline V gene. The CDR3 covers 13 residues. CDR3 protein: CATRTGSDQPQHF. DNA of the CDR3: TGTGCCACCAGAACAGGGTCCGATCAGCCCCAGCATTTT.

The CDR3 region is CASSRSSGTGHHYGYTF. As DNA, the CDR3 is TGTGCCAGTAGTCGATCCTCCGGGACAGGGCACCACTATGGCTACACCTTC. The chain has TRBV19 and TRBJ1-2; 9 bases fit TRBD1. The CDR3 sequence is 17 residues long. V shed 5 bases and J 3 bases; nucleotides not matched to a gene: 13. CDR1 is LNHDA, CDR2 SQIVND, per germline (reference sequence).

This sequence joins TRBV30 and TRBJ2-5; 7 bases align to TRBD1. Germline values: CDR1 GTSNPN, CDR2 SVGIG (reference sequence). The CDR3 covers 13 residues. Losses at the gene ends were 2 bases for V and 4 bases for J; bases not matched to a gene: 4. The CDR3 coding sequence is TGTGCCTGGAGTAACAGGGGCGGAGAGACCCAGTACTTC. As protein: CAWSNRGGETQYF.

This sequence joins TRBV12-3 or TRBV12-4 and TRBJ2-3; 10 nucleotides line up with TRBD1. J gave up 1 base and V 6 bases, and 4 bases lay outside the gene matches. The CDR3 contains 15 residues. The CDR3 sequence is CASSLGTGGTDTQYF. CDR3 DNA: TGTGCCAGCAGCCTCGGGACAGGGGGCACAGATACGCAGTATTTT.

This clonotype was picked up a small number of times. The chain employs TRBV20-1 and TRBJ1-6; D unresolved. Germline CDR1 and CDR2: DFQATT and SNEGSKA (reference sequence). There are 15 residues in the CDR3. The V end lost 2 bases, the J end lost 7 bases, and 15 bases lay between the germline ends. CDR3 sequence (DNA): TGCAGTGCTAGAAAAAACGGCAGTCCCAATTCACCCCTCCACTTT. Amino acid sequence: CSARKNGSPNSPLHF.

This clonotype was recorded a few times. The chain joins TRBV30 to TRBJ2-7; tentatively, D is TRBD2 (5 bases). In germline, CDR1 is GTSNPN, CDR2 SVGIG (reference sequence). The CDR3 runs to 13 residues. The V gene lost 2 bases and the J gene lost 6 bases, with 14 bases spanning the gap. The CDR3 loop is CAWSLRGVREQYF. For the CDR3, the DNA is TGTGCCTGGAGTCTCCGGGGAGTCCGCGAGCAGTACTTC.

This clonotype was counted a few times. V gene TRBV6-1 combines with J gene TRBJ2-7, with a weak D call TRBD2 (5 bases). The CDR3 has 13 residues. From germline, CDR1 is MNHNS and CDR2 SASEGT. V was clipped by 8 bases and J by 4 bases, with 15 bases between them. The CDR3 DNA follows: TGTGCCAGCCAATTAACCCGGGGATACGAGCAGTACTTC. This translates into CASQLTRGYEQYF.

The chain is built from TRBV7-9 and TRBJ1-2, with TRBD1 identical over 12 bases. This CDR3 comprises 16 residues. The V and J ends lost 1 base and 4 bases, in that order; junction bases with no gene match: 4. Germline CDR1 and CDR2: SEHNR and FQNEAQ (reference sequence). DNA of the CDR3: TGTGCCAGCAGCTTAGGGGGACAGGGGGCTGTCTATGGCTACACCTTC. Translation: CASSLGGQGAVYGYTF.

This clonotype was seen more than once but under ten times. The chain combines TRBV10-3 with TRBJ1-1; the match to TRBD1 covers 12 bases. V trimming: 4 bases; J trimming: 3 bases; junction bases outside the gene matches: 15. The germline V gene has CDR1 ENHRY and CDR2 SYGVKD. The CDR3 is 19 amino acids. The DNA of the CDR3 is TGTGCCATCAGTGCCCTACTCGGGACAGGGGGCATATTGGACACTGAAGCTTTCTTT. Encoded protein: CAISALLGTGGILDTEAFF.

This clonotype has just a few counts. V and J are TRBV6-2 or TRBV6-3 and TRBJ2-2; 7 nucleotides align to TRBD1. After removal of 4 bases from V and 1 base from J, the junction contained 3 bases not matched to a gene. The CDR3 sequence is 15 residues long. The germline V gene encodes CDR1 MNHEY and CDR2 SVGEGT. CDR3 protein: CASSFDRVNTGELFF. The CDR3 coding sequence is TGTGCCAGCAGTTTCGACAGGGTGAACACCGGGGAGCTGTTTTTT.

The chain employs TRBV4-1 and TRBJ1-1; tentatively, D is TRBD1 (5 bases). Trimming removed 0 bases from V and 6 bases from J, with 11 bases in between. Looked up from germline, CDR1 is MGHRA and CDR2 is YSYEKL. The CDR3 has 14 amino acids. CDR3 nucleotides: TGCGCCAGCAGCCAAGACAGGGACTGGGCTGAAGCTTTCTTT. It translates to CASSQDRDWAEAFF.

The chain combines TRBV1 with TRBJ2-2. TRBV1 is noted as a pseudogene. The CDR3 spans 14 residues. The CDR3 protein is CTSSLDWDTGELFF. In DNA, the CDR3 is TGCACCAGCAGTCTCGACTGGGACACCGGGGAGCTGTTTTTT.

V is TRBV28 and J is TRBJ2-3; D is uncertain. The germline V gene has CDR1 MDHEN and CDR2 SYDVKM. The V end lost 6 bases, the J end lost 0 bases, and 7 bases lay between the germline ends. CDR3 size: 13 residues. CDR3 amino acids: CASREGSTDTQYF. In nucleotides, the CDR3 is TGTGCCAGCAGGGAAGGGAGCACAGATACGCAGTATTTT.

The rearrangement uses TRBV10-2 and TRBJ2-1; D is unresolved. Looked up from germline, CDR1 is WSHSY and CDR2 is SAAADI. CDR3 length equals 12 residues. Between the trimmed V and J ends, which lost 3 bases and 10 bases, there was a span of 10 bases. The CDR3 loop is CASSEYGGEQFF. As DNA, the CDR3 is TGCGCCAGCAGTGAATATGGCGGAGAGCAGTTCTTC.

This clonotype was detected a few times. The V call is TRBV20-1, the J call TRBJ1-1; no definite D call. Germline-derived CDR1 and CDR2 are DFQATT and SNEGSKA (reference sequence). The germline V and J ends were trimmed by 5 bases and 3 bases, with 7 bases remaining between them. The CDR3 has 11 amino acids. CDR3 sequence reads: CSAVGYTEAFF. The DNA of the CDR3 is TGCAGTGCTGTTGGATACACTGAAGCTTTCTTT.

The CDR3 nucleotides are TGTGCCAGCAGTGAGAGTCTTCTTAACTATGGCTACACCTTC. Translation: CASSESLLNYGYTF. This chain connects TRBV2 to TRBJ1-2; no clear D gene. Germline loops: CDR1 SNHLY, CDR2 FYNNEI. CDR3 length: 14 amino acids. The V end was cut by 3 bases, the J end by 1 base, with 9 bases between.

This clonotype was observed a few times. The CDR3 protein is CASSGGLAGLGDTQYF. CDR3 nucleotide sequence: TGTGCCAGCAGTGGGGGACTAGCGGGCCTCGGAGATACGCAGTATTTT. The rearrangement uses TRBV27 and TRBJ2-3; 12 bases fit TRBD2. The V gene's germline CDR1 is MNHEY and CDR2 SMNVEV (reference sequence). The trim removed 5 bases at V and 5 bases at J, leaving 8 bases unmatched. CDR3 length: 16 residues.

The chain is built from TRBV19 and TRBJ1-4; unclear D gene. The CDR3 spans 14 residues. The germline CDR1 and CDR2 sequences are LNHDA and SQIVND (reference sequence). The V gene lost 9 bases and the J gene lost 4 bases, with 15 bases spanning the gap. The CDR3 coding sequence is TGTGCCAGCTCTCCCGACGCCCGTAATGAAAAACTGTTTTTT. Translation gives CASSPDARNEKLFF.